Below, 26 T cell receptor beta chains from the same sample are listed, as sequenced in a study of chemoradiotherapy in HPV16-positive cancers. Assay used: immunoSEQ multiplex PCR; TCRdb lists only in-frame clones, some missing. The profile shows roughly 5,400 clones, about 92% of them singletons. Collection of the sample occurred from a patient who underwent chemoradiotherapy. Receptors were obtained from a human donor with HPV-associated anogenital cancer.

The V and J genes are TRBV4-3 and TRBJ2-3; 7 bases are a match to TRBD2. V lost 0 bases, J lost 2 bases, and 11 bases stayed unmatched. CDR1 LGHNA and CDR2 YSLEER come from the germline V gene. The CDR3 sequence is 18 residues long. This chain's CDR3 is CASSQDRGRGVPTDTQYF. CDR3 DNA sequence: TGCGCCAGCAGCCAAGATCGGGGTCGGGGGGTCCCCACAGATACGCAGTATTTT.

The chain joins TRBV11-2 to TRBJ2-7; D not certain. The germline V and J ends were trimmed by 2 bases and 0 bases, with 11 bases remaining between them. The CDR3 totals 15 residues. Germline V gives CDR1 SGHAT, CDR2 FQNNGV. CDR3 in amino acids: CASSLSGPISYEQYF. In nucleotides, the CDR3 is TGTGCCAGCAGCTTATCAGGACCTATCTCCTACGAGCAGTACTTC.

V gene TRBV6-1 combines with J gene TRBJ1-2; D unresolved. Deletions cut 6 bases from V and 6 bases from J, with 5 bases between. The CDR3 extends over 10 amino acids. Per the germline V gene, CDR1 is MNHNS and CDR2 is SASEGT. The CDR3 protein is CASREDGYTF. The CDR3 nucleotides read TGTGCCAGCAGGGAGGATGGCTACACCTTC.

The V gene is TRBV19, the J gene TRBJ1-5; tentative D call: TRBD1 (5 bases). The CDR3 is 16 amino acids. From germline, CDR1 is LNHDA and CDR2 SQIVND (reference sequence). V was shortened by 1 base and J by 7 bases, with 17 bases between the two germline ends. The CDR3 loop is CASSIVGAFMGQPQHF. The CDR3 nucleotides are TGTGCCAGTAGTATAGTTGGGGCGTTCATGGGACAGCCCCAGCATTTT.

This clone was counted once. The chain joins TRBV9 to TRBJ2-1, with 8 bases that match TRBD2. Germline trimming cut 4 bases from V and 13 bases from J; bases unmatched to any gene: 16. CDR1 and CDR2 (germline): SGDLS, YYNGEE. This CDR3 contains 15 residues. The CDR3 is CASSTSGTSNIAQFF. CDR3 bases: TGTGCCAGCAGCACCTCCGGGACTAGTAACATTGCCCAGTTCTTC.

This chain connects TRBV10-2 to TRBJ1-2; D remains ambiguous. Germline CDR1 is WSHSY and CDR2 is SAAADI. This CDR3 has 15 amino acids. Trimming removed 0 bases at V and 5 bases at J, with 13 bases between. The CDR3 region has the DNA TGCGCCAGCAGTGAGTCCCACGGAGTGGGGTATGGCTACACCTTC. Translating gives CASSESHGVGYGYTF.

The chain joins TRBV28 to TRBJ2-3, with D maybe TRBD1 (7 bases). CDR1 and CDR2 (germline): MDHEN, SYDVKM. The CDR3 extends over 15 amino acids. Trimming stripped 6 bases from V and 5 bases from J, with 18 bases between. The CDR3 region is CASSGGRGEVDTQYF. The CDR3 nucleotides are TGTGCCAGCAGCGGCGGCAGGGGGGAGGTAGATACGCAGTATTTT.

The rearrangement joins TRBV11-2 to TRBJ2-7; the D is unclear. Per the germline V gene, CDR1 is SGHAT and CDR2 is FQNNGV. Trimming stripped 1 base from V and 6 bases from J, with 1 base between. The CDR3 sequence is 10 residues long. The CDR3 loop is CASSLAEQYF. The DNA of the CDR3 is TGTGCCAGCAGCTTAGCCGAGCAGTACTTC.

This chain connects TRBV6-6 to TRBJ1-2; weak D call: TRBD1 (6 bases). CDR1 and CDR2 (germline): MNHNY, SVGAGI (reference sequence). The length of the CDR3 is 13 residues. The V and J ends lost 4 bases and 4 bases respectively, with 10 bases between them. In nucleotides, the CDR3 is TGTGCCAGCAGTTCCCCGGGGGCCTATGGCTACACCTTC. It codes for CASSSPGAYGYTF.

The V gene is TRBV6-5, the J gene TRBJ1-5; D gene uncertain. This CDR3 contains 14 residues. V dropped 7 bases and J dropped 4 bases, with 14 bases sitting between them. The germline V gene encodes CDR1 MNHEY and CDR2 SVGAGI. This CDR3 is CASTSNGENQPQHF. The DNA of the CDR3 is TGTGCCAGCACCTCAAATGGGGAGAATCAGCCCCAGCATTTT.

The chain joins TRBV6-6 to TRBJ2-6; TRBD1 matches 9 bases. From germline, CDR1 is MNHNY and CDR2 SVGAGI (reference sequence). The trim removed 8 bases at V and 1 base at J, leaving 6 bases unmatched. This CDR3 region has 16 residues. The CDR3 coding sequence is TGTGCCAGCCACAGGGGGCCCTCTTCTGGGGCCAACGTCCTGACTTTC. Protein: CASHRGPSSGANVLTF.

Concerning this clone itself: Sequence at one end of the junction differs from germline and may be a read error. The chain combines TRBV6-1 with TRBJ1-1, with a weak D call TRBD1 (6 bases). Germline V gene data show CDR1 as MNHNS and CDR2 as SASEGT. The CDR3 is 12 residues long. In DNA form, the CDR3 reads TGTGCCAGCAGCGAAGACAGGACTGAAGCTTTCTTT. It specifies CASSEDRTEAFF.

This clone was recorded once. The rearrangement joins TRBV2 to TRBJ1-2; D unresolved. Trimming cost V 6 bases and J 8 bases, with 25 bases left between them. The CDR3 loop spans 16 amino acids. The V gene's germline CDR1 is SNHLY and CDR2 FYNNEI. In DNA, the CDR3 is TGTGCCAGCAGAGACCTACGGACCGAGACCATTGGAGGCTACACCTTC. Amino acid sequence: CASRDLRTETIGGYTF. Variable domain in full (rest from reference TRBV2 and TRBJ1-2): EPEVTQTPSHQVTQMGQEVILRCVPISNHLYFYWYRQILGQKVEFLVSFYNNEISEKSEIFDDQFSVERPDGSNFTLKIRSTKLEDSAMYFCASRDLRTETIGGYTFGSGTRLTVV.

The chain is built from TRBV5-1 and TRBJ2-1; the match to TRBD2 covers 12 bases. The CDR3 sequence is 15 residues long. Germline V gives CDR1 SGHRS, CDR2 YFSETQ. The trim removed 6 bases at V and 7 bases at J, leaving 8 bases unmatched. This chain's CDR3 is CASTTLAGGENEQFF. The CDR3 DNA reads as TGCGCCAGCACTACCCTAGCGGGGGGGGAGAATGAGCAGTTCTTC.

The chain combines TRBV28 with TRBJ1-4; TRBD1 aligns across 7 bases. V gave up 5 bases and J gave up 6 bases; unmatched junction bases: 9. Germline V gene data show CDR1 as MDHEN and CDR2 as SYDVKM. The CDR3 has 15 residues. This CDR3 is CASSPQGGAHEKLFF. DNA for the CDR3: TGTGCCAGCAGTCCCCAGGGGGGGGCTCATGAAAAACTGTTTTTT.

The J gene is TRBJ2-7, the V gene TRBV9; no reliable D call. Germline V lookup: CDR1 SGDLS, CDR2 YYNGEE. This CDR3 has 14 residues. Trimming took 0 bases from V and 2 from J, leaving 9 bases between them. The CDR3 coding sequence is TGTGCCAGCAGCGTAGGTGGGCCTCCCTACGAGCAGTACTTC. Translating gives CASSVGGPPYEQYF.

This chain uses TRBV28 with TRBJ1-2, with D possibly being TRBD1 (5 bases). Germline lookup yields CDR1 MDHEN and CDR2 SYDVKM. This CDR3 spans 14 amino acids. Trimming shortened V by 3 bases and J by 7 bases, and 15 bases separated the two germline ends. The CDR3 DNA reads TGTGCCAGCAGTTTGATCGGGAGGGACGGTGGCTACACCTTC. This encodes CASSLIGRDGGYTF.

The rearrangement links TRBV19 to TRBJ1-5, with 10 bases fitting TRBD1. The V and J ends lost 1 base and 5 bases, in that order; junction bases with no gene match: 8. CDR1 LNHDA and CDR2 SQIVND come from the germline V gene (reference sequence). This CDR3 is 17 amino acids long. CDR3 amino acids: CASSIVATGTGDQPQHF. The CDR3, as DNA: TGTGCCAGTAGTATAGTCGCTACCGGGACAGGGGATCAGCCCCAGCATTTT.

CDR3 loop: CASRGLTGQGTETQYF. CDR3 DNA sequence: TGTGCCAGCAGGGGGTTAACGGGACAGGGGACAGAGACCCAGTACTTC. The V and J genes are TRBV6-6 and TRBJ2-5, with 10 bases matching TRBD1. The V and J ends lost 6 bases and 4 bases, in that order; junction bases with no gene match: 11. Germline V gene sequence: CDR1 MNHNY, CDR2 SVGAGI (reference sequence). CDR3 size: 16 residues.

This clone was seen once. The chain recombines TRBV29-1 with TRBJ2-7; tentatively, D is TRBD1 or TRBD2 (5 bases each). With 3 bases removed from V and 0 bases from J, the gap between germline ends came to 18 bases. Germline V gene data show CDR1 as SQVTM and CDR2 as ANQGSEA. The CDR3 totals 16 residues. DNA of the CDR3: TGCAGCGTTGACGGAAAAGGGGACGGAGTCTCCTACGAGCAGTACTTC. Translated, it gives CSVDGKGDGVSYEQYF.

CDR3 nucleotide sequence: TGTGCCAGCAGTTACTCTAGCGGGGCCCCCCACGAGCAGTACTTC. Protein sequence: CASSYSSGAPHEQYF. The chain links TRBV6-6 to TRBJ2-7; 8 bases are a match to TRBD2. This CDR3 is built from 15 residues. From germline, CDR1 is MNHNY and CDR2 SVGAGI (reference sequence). V lost 0 bases to trimming and J lost 5 bases; unmatched junction nucleotides: 6.

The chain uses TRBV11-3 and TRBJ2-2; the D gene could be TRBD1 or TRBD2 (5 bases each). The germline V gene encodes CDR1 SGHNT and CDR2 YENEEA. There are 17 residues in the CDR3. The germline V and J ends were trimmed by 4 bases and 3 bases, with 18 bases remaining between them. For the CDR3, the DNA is TGTGCCAGCAGCTCGCCCAGTGGGACGGACGACACCGGGGAGCTGTTTTTT. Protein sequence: CASSSPSGTDDTGELFF.

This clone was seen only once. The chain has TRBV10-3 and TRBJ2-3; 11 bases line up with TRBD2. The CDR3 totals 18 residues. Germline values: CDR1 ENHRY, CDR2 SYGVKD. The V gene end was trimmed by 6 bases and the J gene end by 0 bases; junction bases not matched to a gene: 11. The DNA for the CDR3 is TGTGCCATCAGCGGGGTCGAGGGACTAGCGGTTAGCACAGATACGCAGTATTTT. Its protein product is CAISGVEGLAVSTDTQYF.

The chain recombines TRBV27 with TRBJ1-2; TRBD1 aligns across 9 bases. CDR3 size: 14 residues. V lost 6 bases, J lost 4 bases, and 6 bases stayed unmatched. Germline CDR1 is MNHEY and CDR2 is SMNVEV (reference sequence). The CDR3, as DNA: TGTGCCAGCAGGGGACAGGGCGACCTCTATGGCTACACCTTC. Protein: CASRGQGDLYGYTF.

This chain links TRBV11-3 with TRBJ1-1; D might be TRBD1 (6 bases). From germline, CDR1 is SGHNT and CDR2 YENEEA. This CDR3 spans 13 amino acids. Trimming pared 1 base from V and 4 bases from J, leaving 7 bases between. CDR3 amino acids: CASSLAGATEAFF. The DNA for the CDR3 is TGTGCCAGCAGCTTAGCGGGGGCCACTGAAGCTTTCTTT.

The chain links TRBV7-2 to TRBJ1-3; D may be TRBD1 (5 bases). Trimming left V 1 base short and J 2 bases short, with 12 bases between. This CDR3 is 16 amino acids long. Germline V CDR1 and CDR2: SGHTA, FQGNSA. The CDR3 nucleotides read TGTGCCAGCAGCTTAGGCGTGGTGGGGGCTGGAAACACCATATATTTT. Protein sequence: CASSLGVVGAGNTIYF.